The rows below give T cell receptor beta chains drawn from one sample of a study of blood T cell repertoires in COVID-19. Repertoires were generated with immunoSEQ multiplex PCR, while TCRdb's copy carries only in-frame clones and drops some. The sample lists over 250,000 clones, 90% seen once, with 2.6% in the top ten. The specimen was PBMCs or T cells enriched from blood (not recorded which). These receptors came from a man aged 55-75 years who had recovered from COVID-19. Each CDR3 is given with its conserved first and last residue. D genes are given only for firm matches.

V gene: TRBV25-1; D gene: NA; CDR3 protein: CASRAGASYEQYF
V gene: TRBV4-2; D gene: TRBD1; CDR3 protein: CASSQGQGSLHEQYF
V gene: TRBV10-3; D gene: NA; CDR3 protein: CAISEWGGSGGYTF
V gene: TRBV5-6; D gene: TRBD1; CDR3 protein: CASSSDREWAKNIQYF
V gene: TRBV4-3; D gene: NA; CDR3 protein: CASSQDPSNTDTQYF
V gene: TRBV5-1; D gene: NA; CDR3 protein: CASSLYGTDQETQYF
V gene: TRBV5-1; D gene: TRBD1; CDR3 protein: CASSEGDRGSKEQYF
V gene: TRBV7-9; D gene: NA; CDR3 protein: CASSLLGASNYGYTF
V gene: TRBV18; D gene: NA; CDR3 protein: CASSPRLRGANVLTF
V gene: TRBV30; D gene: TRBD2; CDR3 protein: CAWSGTSGSLYEQYF
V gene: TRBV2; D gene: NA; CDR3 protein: CASRDTYEQYF
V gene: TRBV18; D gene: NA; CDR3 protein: CASSPYLTSSYEQYF
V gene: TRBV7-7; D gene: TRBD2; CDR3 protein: CASSQWGGDTGELFF
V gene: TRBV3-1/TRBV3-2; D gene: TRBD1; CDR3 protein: CASSQNWARDSESYEQYF
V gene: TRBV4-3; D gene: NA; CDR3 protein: CASSQDTGRGTEAFF
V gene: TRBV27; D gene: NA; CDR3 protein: CASGRGNGNQPQHF
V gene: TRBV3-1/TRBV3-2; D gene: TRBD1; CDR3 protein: CASSQGTGGANYGYTF
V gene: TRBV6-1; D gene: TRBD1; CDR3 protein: CASGRTTGYNEQFF
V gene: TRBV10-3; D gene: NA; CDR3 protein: CAISDQAGPYGYTF
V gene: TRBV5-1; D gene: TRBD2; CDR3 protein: CASSLRLAGVAYNEQFF
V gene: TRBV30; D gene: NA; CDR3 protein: CAWSVPEGFTEAFF
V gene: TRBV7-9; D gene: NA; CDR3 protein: CASSLAGGHEQYF
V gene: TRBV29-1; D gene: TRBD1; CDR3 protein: CSVGQGATEAFF
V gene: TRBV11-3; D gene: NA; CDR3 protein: CASSSLRARGEGVRTEAFF
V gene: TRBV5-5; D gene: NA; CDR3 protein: CASSLEDRRTEKLFF
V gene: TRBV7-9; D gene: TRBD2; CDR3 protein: CASKSLLAGTVTDTQYF
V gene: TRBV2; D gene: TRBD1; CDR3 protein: CASSYHPGGGLAKNIQYF
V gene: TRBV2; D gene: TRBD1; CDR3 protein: CASSETPGTGDGYTF
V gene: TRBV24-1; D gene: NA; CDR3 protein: CATSSPLDNGNTIYF
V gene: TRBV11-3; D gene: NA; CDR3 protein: CASSLETDSSYNEQFF
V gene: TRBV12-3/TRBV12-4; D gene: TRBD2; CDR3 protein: CASDSGLADEQFF
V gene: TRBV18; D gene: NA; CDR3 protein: CASSQDQGSNQPQHF
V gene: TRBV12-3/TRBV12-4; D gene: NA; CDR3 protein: CASVEQANQPQHF
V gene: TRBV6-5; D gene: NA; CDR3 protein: CASIFGIPLDNEQFF
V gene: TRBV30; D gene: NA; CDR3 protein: CAWSVKGPRGTEAFF
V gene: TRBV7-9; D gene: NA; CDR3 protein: CASSLMTNTEAFF
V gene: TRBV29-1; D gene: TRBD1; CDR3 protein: CSVASAGGPYGYTF
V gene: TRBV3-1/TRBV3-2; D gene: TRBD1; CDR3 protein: CASSPSSGGRAFF
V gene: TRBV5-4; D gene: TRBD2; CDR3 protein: CASSVGGLANEQYF
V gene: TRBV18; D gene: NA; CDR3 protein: CASSLQGGRTDTQYF
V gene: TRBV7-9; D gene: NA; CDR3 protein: CASSPLPEGPAKNIQYF
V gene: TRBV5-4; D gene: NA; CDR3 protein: CASSPTGINQPQHF
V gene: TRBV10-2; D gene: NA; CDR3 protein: CASAETGELFF
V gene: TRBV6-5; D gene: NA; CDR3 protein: CASRSTSGQPSELFF
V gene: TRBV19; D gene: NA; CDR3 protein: CASRSRQHSPLHF
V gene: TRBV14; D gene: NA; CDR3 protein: CASSQDGAGRFNEQFF
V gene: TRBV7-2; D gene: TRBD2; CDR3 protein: CASSAYLAGKTDTQYF
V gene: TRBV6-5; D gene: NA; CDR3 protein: CATGVPGANVLTF
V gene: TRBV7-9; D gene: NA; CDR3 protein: CATIKGANPRTDTQYF
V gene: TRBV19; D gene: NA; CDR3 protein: CASKDGGKNYGYTF
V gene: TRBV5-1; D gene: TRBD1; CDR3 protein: CASGLGTGRNEQYF
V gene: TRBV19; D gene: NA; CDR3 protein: CASSTPRSIYNEQFF
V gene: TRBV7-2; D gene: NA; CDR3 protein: CASRTGPNTEAFF
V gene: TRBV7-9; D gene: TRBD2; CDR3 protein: CASSLKLSGVEQFF